This TCR beta chain was documented in a study of neurological immune-mediated disorders. With 10-nucleotide random UMIs, 5'RACE was used to make the cDNA. Each CDR3 protein gets one entry after TCRdb re-called the 5' RACE reads with MiXCR. This sample has 20,000 to 30,000 distinct CDR3 sequences; approximately 13% occur once, and the top ten carry roughly 13%. The CDR3 sequence is 14 residues long. V dropped 6 bases and J dropped 5 bases, with 14 bases sitting between them. The V call is TRBV12-3 or TRBV12-4, the J call TRBJ1-5, with a possible D match to TRBD1 (6 bases). Material: PBMCs. This clonotype was sampled from a woman aged 55-70 years with HTLV-1-associated myelopathy (HAM/TSP). CDR3 amino acids: CASSDGGGHQPQHF. CDR3 DNA sequence: TGTGCCAGCAGCGATGGGGGGGGCCATCAGCCCCAGCATTTT.